The 5 T cell receptor beta chains presented below share a single source sample, sequenced in a study of CXCR3-negative and CXCR3-positive naive CD8 T cells. Via 5' RACE with UMI labels, TRB cDNA libraries were prepared. TCRdb re-called the 5' RACE reads; one entry per CDR3 protein, DNA not given. Found here are approximately 58,000 distinct CDR3 sequences; the top ten clones hold approximately 0.4%. The sequencing sample was made of naive CXCR3- CD8+ T cells from blood. As to subset: CD45RO-CCR7+CD27+CD95- naive CD8+ T cells lacking CXCR3 (TNR3-). These receptors were collected from a human donor in good health. Some clones in this sample may be carry-over from other donors' samples.

CDR3 region: CASSQGEGTSGQYNEQFF. This sequence joins TRBV4-3 and TRBJ2-1; TCRdb indicates TRBD2, and absent DNA this call remains unverified. The CDR3 spans 18 residues. CDR1 is LGHNA and CDR2 is YSLEER in the germline V gene.

The chain joins TRBV7-8 to TRBJ2-5; TCRdb names TRBD1, which stays unverified in the absence of DNA. This CDR3 is 17 amino acids long. Germline V gene data show CDR1 as SGHVS and CDR2 as FQNEAQ. CDR3 in amino acids: CASSSGTGNLFEETQYF.

V is TRBV25-1 and J is TRBJ1-2. The CDR3 consists of 11 residues. Germline V gene lookup returns CDR1 MGHDK and CDR2 SYGVNS. CDR3 loop: CASSDLTGYTF.

This chain joins TRBV12-3 or TRBV12-4 and TRBJ2-3; TCRdb proposes TRBD1, but this gene call is untestable without DNA. The CDR3 contains 15 residues. The CDR3 loop reads CASRPTWDAQDTQYF.

The V call is TRBV11-3, the J call TRBJ2-7; TCRdb's D gene call, TRBD1, goes unchecked for lack of DNA. The germline V gene has CDR1 SGHNT and CDR2 YENEEA. This CDR3 has 13 residues. The CDR3 sequence: CASSLTVAYEQYF.